What follows are 28 T cell receptor beta chains derived from one specimen sequenced in a study of technical replicates of blood from a handful of donors. Clones were sequenced by immunoSEQ multiplex PCR, and TCRdb holds only the in-frame ones, with some missing. The sample gives tens of thousands of clones, just over 95% of which show up once; around 0.28% is in the top ten. The sequenced sample consisted of T cells isolated from PBMCs. All receptors derive from a human donor in good health.

The genes are TRBV4-3 and TRBJ2-1, with a possible D match to TRBD2 (5 bases). The CDR3 totals 16 residues. Trimming left V 0 bases short and J 8 bases short, with 17 bases between. The germline V gene encodes CDR1 LGHNA and CDR2 YSLEER. The CDR3 bases are TGCGCCAGCAGCCAAGAACCTGCCGGGAACTTTGATGAGCAGTTCTTC. Amino acids: CASSQEPAGNFDEQFF.

The gene calls are TRBV2 and TRBJ1-2; tentative D call: TRBD1 (5 bases). The V gene lost 8 bases and the J gene lost 3 bases, with 10 bases spanning the gap. CDR3 length: 12 residues. Germline V gives CDR1 SNHLY, CDR2 FYNNEI. CDR3 residues: CASSDRYYGYTF. DNA for the CDR3: TGTGCCAGCTCCGACAGATACTATGGCTACACCTTC.

The chain recombines TRBV7-6 with TRBJ1-5, with 8 bases aligning to TRBD1. The V gene end was trimmed by 5 bases and the J gene end by 3 bases; junction bases not matched to a gene: 6. Germline lookup yields CDR1 SGHVS and CDR2 FNYEAQ. The CDR3 is made up of 15 amino acids. CDR3 in DNA: TGTGCCAGCAGCCTGACAGGGGCTCTCAATCAGCCCCAGCATTTT. Translating it yields CASSLTGALNQPQHF.

This chain links TRBV20-1 with TRBJ1-1, with 7 bases identical to TRBD1. V lost 6 bases to trimming and J lost 12 bases; unmatched junction nucleotides: 7. The CDR3 runs 10 residues. Germline V gene lookup returns CDR1 DFQATT and CDR2 SNEGSKA (reference sequence). CDR3 bases: TGCAGTGCCATTACAGGGGCGACTTTCTTT. This encodes CSAITGATFF.

This sequence joins TRBV5-8 and TRBJ2-1; 8 bases fit TRBD2. After removal of 5 bases from V and 3 bases from J, the junction contained 4 bases not matched to a gene. The V gene's germline CDR1 is SGHTS and CDR2 YDEGEE. The CDR3 covers 14 residues. CDR3 protein: CASSSREDYNEQFF. CDR3 DNA sequence: TGTGCCAGCAGTTCGCGGGAGGACTACAATGAGCAGTTCTTC. The full variable domain, in which reference TRBV5-8 and TRBJ2-1 provide the parts outside the CDR3, is EAGVTQSPTHLIKTRGQQATLRCSPISGHTSVYWYQQALGLGLQFLLWYDEGEERNRGNFPPRFSGRQFPNYSSELNVNALELEDSALYLCASSSREDYNEQFFGPGTRLTVL.

The gene calls are TRBV5-6 and TRBJ2-7, with 7 bases aligning to TRBD1. Looked up from germline, CDR1 is SGHDT and CDR2 is YYEEEE. V was clipped by 3 bases and J by 11 bases; unmatched bases: 17. The CDR3 is made up of 15 amino acids. The CDR3 DNA sequence: TGTGCCAGCAGCTCACCAATCCGGACAGGTGGGGTGGAGTACTTC. It specifies CASSSPIRTGGVEYF.

The gene calls are TRBV28 and TRBJ1-5, with 8 bases lining up with TRBD1. The junction had 3 bases not matched to a gene; V was cut back by 7 bases and J by 1 base. Germline loops: CDR1 MDHEN, CDR2 SYDVKM. The CDR3 is 14 amino acids. CDR3 coding DNA: TGTGCCAGCACCGGACAGGGAAGCAATCAGCCCCAGCATTTT. It yields the protein CASTGQGSNQPQHF.

A single count supports this clone. The rearrangement uses TRBV5-1 and TRBJ2-2, with TRBD2 matching 11 bases. Losses at the gene ends were 4 bases for V and 4 bases for J; bases not matched to a gene: 6. Germline CDR1 reads SGHRS; CDR2 reads YFSETQ. This CDR3 has 16 amino acids. CDR3 protein: CASSDSGRGTTGELFF. DNA for the CDR3: TGCGCCAGCAGCGATAGCGGGAGGGGTACCACCGGGGAGCTGTTTTTT.

This clone has a single count. The rearrangement links TRBV2 to TRBJ2-1, with 9 bases aligning to TRBD1. This CDR3 is built from 15 residues. Germline V CDR1 and CDR2: SNHLY, FYNNEI. V gave up 7 bases and J gave up 7 bases; unmatched junction bases: 11. The CDR3 nucleotides read TGTGCCAGCACGCCCGGGACAGGGTTGATGAATGAGCAGTTCTTC. Its translation: CASTPGTGLMNEQFF.

The rearrangement links TRBV4-1 to TRBJ2-1, with no clear D. The CDR3 runs 13 residues. Trimming removed 2 bases at V and 6 bases at J, with 8 bases between. The germline CDR1 and CDR2 sequences are MGHRA and YSYEKL. The chain's CDR3 is CASSQWSVNEQFF. CDR3 in DNA: TGCGCCAGCAGCCAATGGTCGGTCAATGAGCAGTTCTTC.

This chain joins TRBV25-1 and TRBJ2-5; a weak D match, TRBD1 (6 bases). CDR1 MGHDK and CDR2 SYGVNS come from the germline V gene. The CDR3 consists of 16 residues. Between the trimmed V and J ends, which lost 11 bases and 4 bases, there was a span of 26 bases. CDR3 in amino acids: CAATPNRVGLGETQYF. CDR3 bases: TGTGCCGCTACGCCCAACAGGGTAGGGTTAGGAGAGACCCAGTACTTC.

The V call is TRBV19, the J call TRBJ1-1; D unclear. The CDR3 is 14 residues long. The V end was cut by 4 bases, the J end by 1 base, with 10 bases between. Germline values: CDR1 LNHDA, CDR2 SQIVND (reference sequence). The CDR3 loop is CASSTQSQNTEAFF. CDR3 in DNA: TGTGCCAGTAGTACACAATCCCAGAACACTGAAGCTTTCTTT.

The V and J genes are TRBV29-1 and TRBJ1-2; perhaps TRBD1 as D (6 bases). Germline V gene lookup returns CDR1 SQVTM and CDR2 ANQGSEA. Trimming left V 7 bases short and J 6 bases short, with 18 bases between. This CDR3 has 13 residues. The CDR3 nucleotides are TGCAGCGATCGACAGGTGCTGTCCGATGGCTACACCTTC. Protein product: CSDRQVLSDGYTF. Full variable domain (rest looked up from reference TRBV29-1 and TRBJ1-2): SAVISQKPSRDICQRGTSLTIQCQVDSQVTMMFWYRQQPGQSLTLIATANQGSEATYESGFVIDKFPISRPNLTFSTLTVSNMSPEDSSIYLCSDRQVLSDGYTFGSGTRLTVV.

The rearrangement joins TRBV6-1 to TRBJ2-3; 11 bases match TRBD2. V lost 2 bases, J lost 7 bases, and 8 bases stayed unmatched. The germline V gene encodes CDR1 MNHNS and CDR2 SASEGT. The CDR3 extends over 16 amino acids. Written as DNA, the CDR3 is TGTGCCAGCAGTGAACCGGCTAGCGGGAGGATGAATACGCAGTATTTT. This sequence encodes CASSEPASGRMNTQYF.

The chain links TRBV21-1 to TRBJ1-1; TRBD1, the table's D call, was not compared with the DNA. TRBV21-1 is a known pseudogene. The CDR3 is 16 residues long. The CDR3 region is CASTEIRDIGLPEAFF. The CDR3 DNA is TGTGCCAGCACAGAAATCCGGGACATCGGATTACCTGAAGCTTTCTTT.

The genes are TRBV6-6 and TRBJ2-7, with 7 bases lining up with TRBD2. J gave up 4 bases and V 7 bases, and 7 bases lay outside the gene matches. The CDR3 is 13 amino acids. Per germline, CDR1 MNHNY and CDR2 SVGAGI (reference sequence). The CDR3 coding sequence is TGTGCCAGCATGACGGGAGGAATTTACGAGCAGTACTTC. Translated, it gives CASMTGGIYEQYF.

The chain is built from TRBV30 and TRBJ1-3, with no clear D. V was trimmed by 3 bases and J by 2 bases, leaving 5 bases between them. Per the germline V gene, CDR1 is GTSNPN and CDR2 is SVGIG (reference sequence). The CDR3 has 12 residues. CDR3 in DNA: TGTGCCTGGAGACCAGCTGGAAACACCATATATTTT. Translation gives CAWRPAGNTIYF.

This clone was detected only once. This chain joins TRBV5-4 and TRBJ1-2; 8 bases are a match to TRBD1. Germline loops: CDR1 SGHNT, CDR2 YYREEE (reference sequence). V was pared by 6 bases and J by 3 bases, with 10 bases of the junction left unmatched. The CDR3 loop spans 15 amino acids. As DNA, the CDR3 is TGTGCCAGCACCTTAGGGACAGGAGATTACTATGGCTACACCTTC. Residues: CASTLGTGDYYGYTF.

V and J are TRBV6-6 and TRBJ2-5; D not certain. CDR1 and CDR2 (germline): MNHNY, SVGAGI (reference sequence). The CDR3 totals 13 residues. The ends were cut back, 6 bases at V and 2 bases at J, with 10 bases in the middle. The CDR3 here is CASSFSLQETQYF. As DNA, the CDR3 is TGTGCCAGCAGCTTCAGTTTACAAGAGACCCAGTACTTC.

The chain recombines TRBV29-1 with TRBJ2-7, with 7 bases aligning to TRBD1. In germline, CDR1 is SQVTM, CDR2 ANQGSEA. Losses at the gene ends were 0 bases for V and 2 bases for J; bases not matched to a gene: 4. The CDR3 length is 14 residues. This CDR3 reads CSVEDGDSPYEQYF. As DNA, the CDR3 is TGCAGCGTTGAAGACGGGGACAGTCCCTACGAGCAGTACTTC.

CDR3 region: CASSQGRGSTDEKLFF. The CDR3 region has the DNA TGCGCCAGCAGCCAAGGAAGGGGCTCGACCGACGAAAAACTGTTTTTT. V usage is TRBV4-1 and J usage is TRBJ1-4; D might be TRBD1 (5 bases). Germline CDR1 is MGHRA and CDR2 is YSYEKL. This CDR3 is built from 16 residues. V lost 1 base to trimming and J lost 8 bases, with 17 bases between them.

The chain recombines TRBV5-6 with TRBJ2-7; a weak D match, TRBD2 (6 bases). The CDR3 consists of 15 residues. Between the trimmed V and J ends, which lost 4 bases and 4 bases, there was a span of 18 bases. Germline V gives CDR1 SGHDT, CDR2 YYEEEE. CDR3 sequence (DNA): TGTGCCAGCAGCCGAGGGACTGGCAGATATTACGAGCAGTACTTC. Amino acids: CASSRGTGRYYEQYF. The full variable domain, with the rest looked up from reference TRBV5-6 and TRBJ2-7, is DAGVTQSPTHLIKTRGQQVTLRCSPKSGHDTVSWYQQALGQGPQFIFQYYEEEERQRGNFPDRFSGHQFPNYSSELNVNALLLGDSALYLCASSRGTGRYYEQYFGPGTRLTVT.

The table lists this clone with a few counts. The rearrangement links TRBV13 to TRBJ1-2; a weak D match, TRBD1 (5 bases). Germline V gene lookup returns CDR1 PRHDT and CDR2 FYEKMQ (reference sequence). This CDR3 region has 12 residues. V gave up 5 bases and J gave up 7 bases, with 11 bases separating them. CDR3 sequence reads: CASSTRDFGYTF. CDR3 nucleotide sequence: TGTGCCAGCAGCACCAGGGATTTTGGCTACACCTTC.

The chain links TRBV28 to TRBJ1-1, with D unresolved. Trimming pared 6 bases from V and 2 bases from J, leaving 7 bases between. This CDR3 spans 12 amino acids. Germline V gene data show CDR1 as MDHEN and CDR2 as SYDVKM. The CDR3 loop reads CASREPNTEAFF. The CDR3 DNA follows: TGTGCCAGCAGGGAGCCAAACACTGAAGCTTTCTTT.

This chain uses TRBV6-6 with TRBJ1-1; D might be TRBD1 (6 bases). V was trimmed by 6 bases and J by 3 bases, leaving 17 bases between them. The CDR3 contains 15 residues. CDR1 is MNHNY and CDR2 is SVGAGI in the germline V gene (reference sequence). This CDR3 reads CASREYRESDTEAFF. DNA of the CDR3: TGTGCCAGCAGAGAATACAGGGAATCGGACACTGAAGCTTTCTTT.

V usage is TRBV5-1 and J usage is TRBJ1-1; TRBD1 matches 7 bases. Germline trimming cut 4 bases from V and 8 bases from J; bases unmatched to any gene: 8. This CDR3 is 13 amino acids long. CDR1 SGHRS and CDR2 YFSETQ come from the germline V gene. CDR3 nucleotide sequence: TGCGCCAGCAGCCTGGACAGGCCGCTCGAAGCTTTCTTT. This sequence encodes CASSLDRPLEAFF.

The rearrangement links TRBV5-1 to TRBJ2-3; TRBD2 agrees at 8 bases. Unmatched junction bases numbered 1, after V lost 2 bases and J lost 5 bases. Germline lookup yields CDR1 SGHRS and CDR2 YFSETQ. The CDR3 covers 13 residues. CDR3 DNA sequence: TGCGCCAGCAGCTTTACTAGCGGAGATACGCAGTATTTT. The encoded protein is CASSFTSGDTQYF.

V gene TRBV28 combines with J gene TRBJ2-3; TRBD2 agrees at 8 bases. Germline-derived CDR1 and CDR2 are MDHEN and SYDVKM. There are 13 residues in the CDR3. The V and J ends lost 4 bases and 7 bases, in that order; junction bases with no gene match: 4. Here the CDR3 reads CASSWGLDYTQYF. CDR3 DNA sequence: TGTGCCAGCAGTTGGGGACTAGACTATACGCAGTATTTT.